The 7 T cell receptor beta chains given below trace back to one sample, sequenced in a study of beta chain features in type 1 diabetes. Expressed TCRB transcripts were sequenced after all isolated RNA was converted to cDNA. Repertoires were generated with immunoSEQ multiplex PCR, while TCRdb's copy carries only in-frame clones and drops some. The repertoire holds roughly 300,000 clones, around 8% seen once, with around 0.45% in the top ten. Source material: central memory CD4+ T cells from blood. Source of these receptors: a woman between 18 and 30 years old in good health.

This clone was seen more than once but under ten times. The chain combines TRBV27 with TRBJ2-3, with TRBD1 matching 8 bases. The CDR3 has 18 amino acids. J gave up 1 base and V 1 base, and 10 bases lay outside the gene matches. The germline CDR1 and CDR2 sequences are MNHEY and SMNVEV (reference sequence). DNA of the CDR3: TGTGCCAGCAGTTTATATGGACAGGGTGGATTGGGCACAGATACGCAGTATTTT. Its translation is CASSLYGQGGLGTDTQYF.

The CDR3 reads CATWATYNEQFF. The CDR3 nucleotides read TGTGCCACATGGGCTACTTACAATGAGCAGTTCTTC. V and J are TRBV6-6 and TRBJ2-1; the D is unclear. V lost 10 bases and J 4 bases, leaving 11 bases between the germline ends. Germline CDR1 and CDR2: MNHNY and SVGAGI (reference sequence). This CDR3 is 12 amino acids long.

The rearrangement links TRBV4-2 to TRBJ2-7; 11 bases are shared with TRBD1. CDR3 length equals 14 residues. Germline V gene lookup returns CDR1 LGHNA and CDR2 YNFKEQ. Trimming at V came to 5 bases and at J to 5 bases, leaving 5 bases not matched to a gene. The CDR3 sequence is CASSSGQGGHEQYF. The DNA for the CDR3 is TGTGCCAGCAGCTCGGGACAGGGGGGTCACGAGCAGTACTTC.

This clone was recorded many times. The chain carries TRBV7-3 and TRBJ2-1; no firm D call. Germline CDR1 reads SGHTA; CDR2 reads FQGTGA. The CDR3 is 13 residues long. Trimming stripped 5 bases from V and 4 bases from J, with 9 bases between. CDR3 region: CASSTTSYNEQFF. DNA for the CDR3: TGTGCCAGCAGCACAACTTCATACAATGAGCAGTTCTTC.

J is TRBJ2-5 and V is TRBV11-2; D possibly corresponds to TRBD1 (6 bases). The CDR3 contains 14 residues. Deletions cut 3 bases from V and 5 bases from J, with 13 bases between. Germline V gene lookup returns CDR1 SGHAT and CDR2 FQNNGV. The CDR3 region has the DNA TGTGCCAGCAGCTTTGCGGGCCAGGGGGAGACCCAGTACTTC. It specifies CASSFAGQGETQYF.

V is TRBV5-6 and J is TRBJ2-5; D uncertain. The CDR3 runs to 13 residues. Trimming took 2 bases from V and 3 from J, leaving 8 bases between them. Germline V gives CDR1 SGHDT, CDR2 YYEEEE. The CDR3 nucleotides read TGTGCCAGCAGCTTTCGGGCCGAAGAGACCCAGTACTTC. Translating gives CASSFRAEETQYF.

This clone was seen more than once but under ten times. J is TRBJ2-7 and V is TRBV4-1; D perhaps matches TRBD2 (5 bases). With 2 bases removed from V and 2 bases from J, the gap between germline ends came to 19 bases. Germline CDR1 and CDR2: MGHRA and YSYEKL. This CDR3 region has 17 residues. Written as DNA, the CDR3 is TGCGCCAGCAGCCAACTTGGAGGTACCGAGTGGGCCTACGAGCAGTACTTC. It translates to CASSQLGGTEWAYEQYF.